This T cell receptor beta chain was found in a study of shared clonotypes between healthy human individuals. Study conclusions and caveats: Having only a few donors restricted how much genetic and exposure-history diversity was captured. Estimated richness was generally greater in naive than memory subsets.

The repertoire was sequenced with immunoSEQ multiplex PCR; TCRdb's copy has only in-frame clones and lacks some. The data show some 2.3 million clones, with about 92% seen just once and 0.35% to 0.45% held by the top ten. Germline lookup yields CDR1 KGHSH and CDR2 LQKENI. This CDR3 has 19 residues. V was clipped by 5 bases and J by 3 bases; unmatched bases: 17. On this clone: No antigen is known for it.

The sequencing input was naive CD4+ T cells from PBMCs. As for subset: CD45RA+ positively selected. This chain uses TRBV18 with TRBJ2-1; 9 positions match TRBD2. The clonotype comes from a young man in good health. Some clones in this sample may be carry-over from other donors' samples. CDR3 region: CASSIYSAGGSIIYNEQFF. The CDR3 nucleotides read TGTGCCAGCTCAATATATTCAGCGGGAGGATCAATTATCTACAATGAGCAGTTCTTC.